The 31 T cell receptor beta chains below all came from one sample that was sequenced in a study of shared clonotypes between healthy human individuals. Measured with immunoSEQ multiplex PCR; TCRdb has only the in-frame clones, and not every one. The repertoire includes about 1 million clones, roughly 80% of them detected once, and 1.4% sits in the top ten. Sequencing used memory CD4+ T cells sorted from blood. The subset is: CD45RA-negative fraction. Every receptor here comes from a young man in good health.

The chain couples TRBV2 to TRBJ2-5, with 8 bases identical to TRBD2. Trimming removed 3 bases from V and 5 bases from J; junction bases left unmatched: 11. The CDR3 totals 16 residues. CDR1 is SNHLY and CDR2 is FYNNEI in the germline V gene. CDR3 nucleotide sequence: TGTGCCAGCAGTGATGGGGCTAGCGGGCCGGGGGAGACCCAGTACTTC. This codes for CASSDGASGPGETQYF. The whole variable domain, filled in from reference TRBV2 and TRBJ2-5, reads EPEVTQTPSHQVTQMGQEVILRCVPISNHLYFYWYRQILGQKVEFLVSFYNNEISEKSEIFDDQFSVERPDGSNFTLKIRSTKLEDSAMYFCASSDGASGPGETQYFGPGTRLLVL.

The genes are TRBV5-1 and TRBJ2-7, with D hard to call. CDR1 SGHRS and CDR2 YFSETQ come from the germline V gene. V was shortened by 4 bases and J by 5 bases, with 16 bases between the two germline ends. This CDR3 has 14 residues. The CDR3 nucleotides are TGCGCCAGCAGCCCTTCGGCAGTTACCCACGAGCAGTACTTC. Translating gives CASSPSAVTHEQYF. Full variable domain (outside the CDR3, taken from reference TRBV5-1 and TRBJ2-7): KAGVTQTPRYLIKTRGQQVTLSCSPISGHRSVSWYQQTPGQGLQFLFEYFSETQRNKGNFPGRFSGRQFSNSRSEMNVSTLELGDSALYLCASSPSAVTHEQYFGPGTRLTVT.

The rearrangement links TRBV5-1 to TRBJ2-1; the D gene is possibly TRBD2 (5 bases). Germline V lookup: CDR1 SGHRS, CDR2 YFSETQ. V lost 5 bases to trimming and J lost 4 bases, with 7 bases between them. The CDR3 spans 12 residues. The CDR3 is CASSSVYNEQFF. DNA of the CDR3: TGCGCCAGCAGTAGCGTTTACAATGAGCAGTTCTTC. Based on the CDR3 plus reference TRBV5-1 and TRBJ2-1, the full variable domain is KAGVTQTPRYLIKTRGQQVTLSCSPISGHRSVSWYQQTPGQGLQFLFEYFSETQRNKGNFPGRFSGRQFSNSRSEMNVSTLELGDSALYLCASSSVYNEQFFGPGTRLTVL.

As concerns this clone: Other DNA sequences in this specimen translate into the identical CDR3. The chain links TRBV4-1 to TRBJ2-2; D is possibly TRBD1 (6 bases). Trimming shortened V by 0 bases and J by 2 bases, and 10 bases separated the two germline ends. The CDR3 spans 16 residues. Looked up from germline, CDR1 is MGHRA and CDR2 is YSYEKL. The CDR3 DNA sequence: TGCGCCAGCAGCCAAGAAGGGACAACTAACACCGGGGAGCTGTTTTTT. Translation gives CASSQEGTTNTGELFF.

The rearrangement joins TRBV6-5 to TRBJ1-1, with 7 bases that match TRBD1. Trimming removed 0 bases from V and 10 bases from J; junction bases left unmatched: 5. CDR1 and CDR2 from the germline V gene are MNHEY and SVGAGI. The CDR3 consists of 13 residues. The CDR3 sequence is CASSYSEGARAFF. In DNA, the CDR3 is TGTGCCAGCAGTTACTCAGAGGGGGCGCGAGCTTTCTTT.

The chain links TRBV28 to TRBJ2-2, with 7 bases identical to TRBD1. The CDR3 runs 15 residues. The J segment lost 2 bases and the V segment lost 7 bases, leaving 7 bases of the junction unmatched. Germline V gives CDR1 MDHEN, CDR2 SYDVKM. The CDR3 DNA is TGTGCCAGCAAGCTGACAGGGCACAACACCGGGGAGCTGTTTTTT. This encodes CASKLTGHNTGELFF. The complete variable domain, with remaining parts taken from reference TRBV28 and TRBJ2-2, reads DVKVTQSSRYLVKRTGEKVFLECVQDMDHENMFWYRQDPGLGLRLIYFSYDVKMKEKGDIPEGYSVSREKKERFSLILESASTNQTSMYLCASKLTGHNTGELFFGEGSRLTVL.

This clone was seen a single time. This CDR3 is CASSEAGRENPYEQYF. CDR3 DNA sequence: TGTGCCAGCAGTGAAGCAGGACGGGAGAACCCCTACGAGCAGTACTTC. V gene TRBV6-1 combines with J gene TRBJ2-7, with D possibly TRBD2 on 6 matching bases. Germline values: CDR1 MNHNS, CDR2 SASEGT. V gave up 0 bases and J gave up 2 bases, with 14 bases separating them. This CDR3 comprises 16 residues.

The chain has TRBV28 and TRBJ2-7, with D possibly matching TRBD1 (5 bases). Per the germline V gene, CDR1 is MDHEN and CDR2 is SYDVKM. V was clipped by 1 base and J by 2 bases, with 15 bases between them. The CDR3 is 16 residues long. Here the CDR3 reads CASSLSMGPRPYEQYF. CDR3 nucleotides: TGTGCCAGCAGTTTATCTATGGGGCCCCGGCCCTACGAGCAGTACTTC.

This sequence joins TRBV1 and TRBJ1-2; the DNA was not used to check the table's D call, TRBD1. TRBV1 is a pseudogene locus. The CDR3 length is 10 residues. The chain's CDR3 is CTSSQDWGDF. Written as DNA, the CDR3 is TGCACCAGCAGCCAAGATTGGGGCGACTTC.

V and J are TRBV6-1 and TRBJ2-7; 7 bases are shared with TRBD1. Losses at the gene ends were 5 bases for V and 7 bases for J; bases not matched to a gene: 8. In germline, CDR1 is MNHNS, CDR2 SASEGT. This CDR3 has 13 residues. DNA for the CDR3: TGTGCCAGCAGTCCGGGACAGATTGGAGAGCAGTACTTC. This sequence encodes CASSPGQIGEQYF.

This chain's CDR3 is CASSSPGEGNTGELFF. The CDR3 nucleotides are TGTGCCAGCAGCAGCCCAGGGGAAGGGAACACCGGGGAGCTGTTTTTT. The V call is TRBV5-4, the J call TRBJ2-2; D might be TRBD1 (6 bases). CDR1 is SGHNT and CDR2 is YYREEE in the germline V gene (reference sequence). The V end lost 4 bases, the J end lost 1 base, and 14 bases lay between the germline ends. CDR3 length: 16 amino acids.

V gene TRBV16 combines with J gene TRBJ1-1; D remains unclear. Trimming shortened V by 2 bases and J by 4 bases, and 17 bases separated the two germline ends. CDR1 KGHSY and CDR2 FQNENV come from the germline V gene. The CDR3 consists of 16 residues. CDR3 sequence reads: CASSQEGSGFSTEAFF. Here the CDR3 DNA reads TGTGCCAGCAGCCAAGAAGGCAGCGGCTTTTCCACTGAAGCTTTCTTT.

This chain links TRBV9 with TRBJ1-2; TRBD1 aligns across 7 bases. This CDR3 is 14 amino acids long. Germline lookup yields CDR1 SGDLS and CDR2 YYNGEE. V lost 4 bases, J lost 2 bases, and 5 bases stayed unmatched. The CDR3 is CASSPWDSNYGYTF. For the CDR3, the DNA is TGTGCCAGCAGCCCCTGGGACAGCAACTATGGCTACACCTTC.

The chain combines TRBV7-2 with TRBJ1-1; 7 bases are a match to TRBD1. J gave up 5 bases and V 9 bases, and 9 bases lay outside the gene matches. The germline V gene encodes CDR1 SGHTA and CDR2 FQGNSA. The length of the CDR3 is 13 residues. The CDR3 coding sequence is TGTGCCAGGCAACAGGGGATCTCGACTGAAGCTTTCTTT. This gives the protein CARQQGISTEAFF.

V usage is TRBV30 and J usage is TRBJ1-2; D is unresolved. The V end was cut by 7 bases, the J end by 8 bases, with 17 bases between. The V gene's germline CDR1 is GTSNPN and CDR2 SVGIG (reference sequence). There are 12 residues in the CDR3. In DNA form, the CDR3 reads TGTGCCTTAGAGTCGGGGATACAGGGCTACACCTTC. This encodes CALESGIQGYTF. The full variable domain, completed using reference TRBV30 and TRBJ1-2, is SQTIHQWPATLVQPVGSPLSLECTVEGTSNPNLYWYRQAAGRGLQLLFYSVGIGQISSEVPQNLSASRPQDRQFILSSKKLLLSDSGFYLCALESGIQGYTFGSGTRLTVV.

This clone has just a few counts. V is TRBV5-4 and J is TRBJ1-6; D remains unclear. CDR3 length: 13 residues. V was pared by 0 bases and J by 8 bases, with 6 bases between. Germline values: CDR1 SGHNT, CDR2 YYREEE (reference sequence). The CDR3 coding sequence is TGTGCCAGCAGCTTGGACAGTCATTCACCCCTCCACTTT. Its translation is CASSLDSHSPLHF.

The chain recombines TRBV5-6 with TRBJ1-2, with 9 bases lining up with TRBD1. Per the germline V gene, CDR1 is SGHDT and CDR2 is YYEEEE. This CDR3 comprises 15 residues. V gave up 2 bases and J gave up 7 bases; unmatched junction bases: 9. The DNA for the CDR3 is TGTGCCAGCAGCTTTACCGGGACAGGGATAGCTGGCTACACCTTC. Protein: CASSFTGTGIAGYTF.

This chain connects TRBV7-6 to TRBJ2-7; 7 bases agree with TRBD2. This CDR3 comprises 21 residues. Germline loops: CDR1 SGHVS, CDR2 FNYEAQ. V lost 2 bases and J lost 0; bases outside the gene matches: 22. CDR3 coding DNA: TGTGCCAGCAGCTTAAGGACTAGAGTCTCCCACCTAGTCAGGAGCTCCTACGAGCAGTACTTC. It yields the protein CASSLRTRVSHLVRSSYEQYF.

The chain employs TRBV7-2 and TRBJ1-4, with D possibly matching TRBD1 (5 bases). The CDR3 sequence is 15 residues long. V lost 1 base, J lost 7 bases, and 13 bases lay in between. Germline CDR1 is SGHTA and CDR2 is FQGNSA. The CDR3 loop is CASSLVQGLGEKLFF. The CDR3 bases are TGTGCCAGCAGCTTAGTCCAGGGTCTAGGTGAAAAACTGTTTTTT.

The V gene is TRBV27, the J gene TRBJ2-7, with 10 nucleotides matching TRBD2. With V trimmed by 4 bases and J by 4 bases, 7 bases remained unmatched. The CDR3 has 15 residues. CDR1 and CDR2 (germline): MNHEY, SMNVEV (reference sequence). The CDR3 DNA sequence: TGTGCCAGCAGTTCCAGCGGACTAGCGGAATACGAGCAGTACTTC. Protein sequence: CASSSSGLAEYEQYF.

This rearrangement joins TRBV7-9 to TRBJ2-1, with a weak D call TRBD1 (6 bases). Germline V gene lookup returns CDR1 SEHNR and CDR2 FQNEAQ (reference sequence). The CDR3 contains 14 residues. The ends were cut back, 1 base at V and 6 bases at J, with 10 bases in the middle. In DNA form, the CDR3 reads TGTGCCAGCAGCTTAGGACAGGAGGTCAATGAGCAGTTCTTC. Its protein is CASSLGQEVNEQFF.

The DNA for the CDR3 is TGTGCCAGCAGTCGAGCGGGCGGCAGAGAAGCTTTCTTT. Translated, it gives CASSRAGGREAFF. V is TRBV28 and J is TRBJ1-1; D not certain. Per germline, CDR1 MDHEN and CDR2 SYDVKM. This CDR3 has 13 amino acids. Trimming left V 5 bases short and J 8 bases short, with 15 bases between.

V gene TRBV7-2 combines with J gene TRBJ2-1; 9 bases match TRBD2. Germline values: CDR1 SGHTA, CDR2 FQGNSA. The CDR3 length is 15 residues. The V segment lost 1 base and the J segment 7 bases; nucleotides outside the gene matches: 5. The CDR3 coding sequence is TGTGCCAGCAGCTTAGTGAGCGGGGGGTTGAATGAGCAGTTCTTC. Amino acid sequence: CASSLVSGGLNEQFF.

The rearrangement joins TRBV9 to TRBJ2-7; 8 positions agree with TRBD1. This CDR3 comprises 15 residues. In germline, CDR1 is SGDLS, CDR2 YYNGEE. With V trimmed by 3 bases and J by 4 bases, 9 bases remained unmatched. The DNA of the CDR3 is TGTGCCAGCAGCGAAGGACAGGGTTTTTCGTACGAGCAGTACTTC. Translating gives CASSEGQGFSYEQYF.

In its sample, this clone was seen once. The chain uses TRBV4-3 and TRBJ2-1; D is perhaps TRBD1 or TRBD2 (5 bases each). Germline V CDR1 and CDR2: LGHNA, YSLEER. V was trimmed by 0 bases and J by 14 bases, leaving 17 bases between them. CDR3 length equals 14 residues. The chain's CDR3 is CASSQEVGHGKEFF. Here the CDR3 DNA reads TGCGCCAGCAGCCAAGAGGTCGGACACGGGAAGGAGTTCTTC.

The gene calls are TRBV19 and TRBJ1-1, with 7 bases lining up with TRBD1. The CDR3 sequence is 15 residues long. Germline V gives CDR1 LNHDA, CDR2 SQIVND (reference sequence). V gave up 1 base and J gave up 0 bases; unmatched junction bases: 2. The CDR3 nucleotides read TGTGCCAGTAGTATAGGTGGGACAGTGAACACTGAAGCTTTCTTT. Amino acid sequence: CASSIGGTVNTEAFF.

Notes on this clone: A much larger clonotype is one base distant, so this may be a read error. V is TRBV7-2 and J is TRBJ1-2, with no clear D. Trimming pared 2 bases from V and 12 bases from J, leaving 22 bases between. Germline loops: CDR1 SGHTA, CDR2 FQGNSA. The length of the CDR3 is 15 residues. In nucleotides, the CDR3 is TGTGCCAGCAGCTTACGGTTCCCGGGAGAAGGCGGCCACACCTTC. This gives the protein CASSLRFPGEGGHTF.

The chain recombines TRBV28 with TRBJ2-7, with D hard to call. CDR1 and CDR2 (germline): MDHEN, SYDVKM. V lost 7 bases and J lost 6, with 19 bases in between. CDR3 length: 14 residues. CDR3 coding DNA: TGTGCCAGCAATAGTCAGGCCTCACGGATCGAGCAGTACTTC. Amino acids: CASNSQASRIEQYF.

The V and J genes are TRBV6-1 and TRBJ2-7, with D maybe TRBD1 (5 bases). V was trimmed by 1 base and J by 6 bases, leaving 19 bases between them. The CDR3 length is 16 residues. In germline, CDR1 is MNHNS, CDR2 SASEGT. CDR3 coding DNA: TGTGCCAGCAGTGAAGGAGATGTCGGCAGGGCGAGCGAGCAGTACTTC. It translates to CASSEGDVGRASEQYF.

J is TRBJ1-3 and V is TRBV7-2; 7 bases are a match to TRBD1. Per germline, CDR1 SGHTA and CDR2 FQGNSA. The CDR3 length is 15 residues. Unmatched junction bases numbered 8, after V lost 5 bases and J lost 4 bases. CDR3 protein: CASSPGGTGGNTIYF. In nucleotides, the CDR3 is TGTGCCAGCAGCCCAGGGGGAACGGGAGGAAACACCATATATTTT. Combining the CDR3 with reference TRBV7-2 and TRBJ1-3 gives the whole variable domain GAGVSQSPSNKVTEKGKDVELRCDPISGHTALYWYRQSLGQGLEFLIYFQGNSAPDKSGLPSDRFSAERTGGSVSTLTIQRTQQEDSAVYLCASSPGGTGGNTIYFGEGSWLTVV.

This sequence joins TRBV14 and TRBJ1-6; tentatively, D is TRBD1 (5 bases). This CDR3 has 15 amino acids. Between the trimmed V and J ends, which lost 1 base and 6 bases, there was a span of 10 bases. Germline loops: CDR1 SGHDN, CDR2 FVKESK. The CDR3 here is CASSQVRGSNSPLHF. CDR3 nucleotides: TGTGCCAGCAGCCAAGTAAGGGGATCTAATTCACCCCTCCACTTT. The full variable domain, completed using reference TRBV14 and TRBJ1-6, is EAGVTQFPSHSVIEKGQTVTLRCDPISGHDNLYWYRRVMGKEIKFLLHFVKESKQDESGMPNNRFLAERTGGTYSTLKVQPAELEDSGVYFCASSQVRGSNSPLHFGNGTRLTVT.